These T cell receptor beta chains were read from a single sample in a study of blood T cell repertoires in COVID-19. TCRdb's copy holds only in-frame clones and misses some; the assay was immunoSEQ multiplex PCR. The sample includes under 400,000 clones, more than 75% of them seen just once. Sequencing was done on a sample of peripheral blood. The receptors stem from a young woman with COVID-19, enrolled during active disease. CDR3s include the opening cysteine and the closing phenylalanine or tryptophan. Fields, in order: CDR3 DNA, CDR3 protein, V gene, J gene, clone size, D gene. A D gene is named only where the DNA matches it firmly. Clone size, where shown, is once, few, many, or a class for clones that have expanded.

cdr3_nt: TGTGCCAGCAGTCCGCTCGACAGGGGGCATTCACCCCTCCACTTT
cdr3_aa: CASSPLDRGHSPLHF
v_call: TRBV6-2/TRBV6-3
j_call: TRBJ1-6
clone_size: .
d_call: TRBD1

cdr3_nt: TGTGCCAGCAGCTCCATCCACCTCCTTTGGGAGGGCCGTGATACGCAGTATTTT
cdr3_aa: CASSSIHLLWEGRDTQYF
v_call: TRBV7-9
j_call: TRBJ2-3
clone_size: few
d_call: TRBD2

cdr3_nt: TGTGCCAGCAGCTGGGGACTAGCGGGAGGGAAAGAGACCCAGTACTTC
cdr3_aa: CASSWGLAGGKETQYF
v_call: TRBV11-2
j_call: TRBJ2-5
clone_size: .
d_call: TRBD2

cdr3_nt: TGCAGCGCCGAGGCGGGAGGGTTTGAGTTCTTC
cdr3_aa: CSAEAGGFEFF
v_call: TRBV29-1
j_call: TRBJ2-1
clone_size: .
d_call: TRBD2

cdr3_nt: TGTGCCAGCAGCTTGGTGGGGGGGACTGAGCAGTTCTTC
cdr3_aa: CASSLVGGTEQFF
v_call: TRBV5-8
j_call: TRBJ2-1
clone_size: few
d_call: TRBD2

cdr3_nt: TGTGCCAGCAGCTCCGCGCCTCTCTACGAGCAGTACTTC
cdr3_aa: CASSSAPLYEQYF
v_call: TRBV14
j_call: TRBJ2-7
clone_size: .
d_call: .

cdr3_nt: TGCGCCAGCAGCCAAGATGACAGGGGAAACGAGCAGTACTTC
cdr3_aa: CASSQDDRGNEQYF
v_call: TRBV4-3
j_call: TRBJ2-7
clone_size: .
d_call: TRBD1

cdr3_nt: TGTGCCAGCAGCTTAGAAGAAGAGAATTCACCCCTCCACTTT
cdr3_aa: CASSLEEENSPLHF
v_call: TRBV11-2
j_call: TRBJ1-6
clone_size: few
d_call: .

cdr3_nt: TGTGCCAGCACCGTAGACAGGGCTAACTATGGCTACACCTTC
cdr3_aa: CASTVDRANYGYTF
v_call: TRBV6-5
j_call: TRBJ1-2
clone_size: .
d_call: TRBD1

cdr3_nt: TGTGCCAGCATCGTACAGGGGGGTCGCCCCAATGGCTACACCTTC
cdr3_aa: CASIVQGGRPNGYTF
v_call: TRBV28
j_call: TRBJ1-2
clone_size: .
d_call: TRBD1

cdr3_nt: TGTGCCAGCAGCTTAGTGAATCCGGGGTTGGGCGCTGAGCAGTACTTC
cdr3_aa: CASSLVNPGLGAEQYF
v_call: TRBV7-2
j_call: TRBJ2-7
clone_size: .
d_call: .

cdr3_nt: TGTGCCAGCAGCCCGCTAGCGGGAGGACCAGCCAAAAACATTCAGTACTTC
cdr3_aa: CASSPLAGGPAKNIQYF
v_call: TRBV9
j_call: TRBJ2-4
clone_size: .
d_call: TRBD2

cdr3_nt: TGCGCCAGCAGCCAAGGGGCGGGGTTCGAGCAGTACTTC
cdr3_aa: CASSQGAGFEQYF
v_call: TRBV4-1
j_call: TRBJ2-7
clone_size: .
d_call: .

cdr3_nt: TGCGCCAGCAGCCACTTAGTTAAAGGGGACACTGAAGCTTTCTTT
cdr3_aa: CASSHLVKGDTEAFF
v_call: TRBV4-1
j_call: TRBJ1-1
clone_size: .
d_call: .

cdr3_nt: TGCGCCAGCAGCCCTGGGGGGGGTGGCTACACCTTC
cdr3_aa: CASSPGGGGYTF
v_call: TRBV4-3
j_call: TRBJ1-2
clone_size: .
d_call: .

cdr3_nt: TGTGCCAGCAGCTGGACTAGCGGGGGGGTAGGGGAGCTGTTTTTT
cdr3_aa: CASSWTSGGVGELFF
v_call: TRBV28
j_call: TRBJ2-2
clone_size: .
d_call: TRBD2

cdr3_nt: TGTGCCACCAGCGGGCCGGGGGGGCTCCCCCCAGAGACCCAGTACTTC
cdr3_aa: CATSGPGGLPPETQYF
v_call: TRBV15
j_call: TRBJ2-5
clone_size: .
d_call: TRBD2

cdr3_nt: TGTGCCAGCAGTGAAGATCTTAGAACTGAAGCTTTCTTT
cdr3_aa: CASSEDLRTEAFF
v_call: TRBV2
j_call: TRBJ1-1
clone_size: .
d_call: .

cdr3_nt: TGTGCCAGCAGTCCCCGTAGAATGAACAATGAGCAGTTCTTC
cdr3_aa: CASSPRRMNNEQFF
v_call: TRBV6-5
j_call: TRBJ2-1
clone_size: .
d_call: .

cdr3_nt: TGTGCCAGCAGTCGGACAGGGAGCTCCTACAATGAGCAGTTCTTC
cdr3_aa: CASSRTGSSYNEQFF
v_call: TRBV14
j_call: TRBJ2-1
clone_size: .
d_call: TRBD1

cdr3_nt: TGTGCCAGCAGCTTCGGGACACAAGTCGAGCAGTACTTC
cdr3_aa: CASSFGTQVEQYF
v_call: TRBV11-2
j_call: TRBJ2-7
clone_size: .
d_call: .

cdr3_nt: TGCGCCAGCAGCCCCGACAGGAGCTCCTACGAGCAGTACTTC
cdr3_aa: CASSPDRSSYEQYF
v_call: TRBV10-1
j_call: TRBJ2-7
clone_size: .
d_call: .

cdr3_nt: TGTGCCAGCGCCCTGGGGGGGCAGGGCTACGAGCAGTACTTC
cdr3_aa: CASALGGQGYEQYF
v_call: TRBV28
j_call: TRBJ2-7
clone_size: once
d_call: .

cdr3_nt: TGTGCCACCAGATGGGCCTCCCTGGGCTATGAGCAGTTCTTC
cdr3_aa: CATRWASLGYEQFF
v_call: TRBV10-3
j_call: TRBJ2-1
clone_size: .
d_call: .

cdr3_nt: TGTGCCAGCAGTGAGGCTGGACAGGGCCAGCCCCAGCATTTT
cdr3_aa: CASSEAGQGQPQHF
v_call: TRBV6-1
j_call: TRBJ1-5
clone_size: .
d_call: TRBD1

cdr3_nt: TGCGCCAGCAGCTTGGGTGTCGGGAGTACCTACGAGCAGTACTTC
cdr3_aa: CASSLGVGSTYEQYF
v_call: TRBV5-1
j_call: TRBJ2-7
clone_size: .
d_call: .

cdr3_nt: TGTGCCAGTAGTATTGGCCTCGCCACAGATACGCAGTATTTT
cdr3_aa: CASSIGLATDTQYF
v_call: TRBV19
j_call: TRBJ2-3
clone_size: .
d_call: .

cdr3_nt: TGTGCCAGCAGTGCGGCCCCTCGACTAGCGGGAGCCCACGAGCAGTACTTC
cdr3_aa: CASSAAPRLAGAHEQYF
v_call: TRBV2
j_call: TRBJ2-7
clone_size: .
d_call: TRBD2

cdr3_nt: TGTGCCAGTAGTATCCGAGCCCTCTTTGGCTACACCTTC
cdr3_aa: CASSIRALFGYTF
v_call: TRBV19
j_call: TRBJ1-2
clone_size: .
d_call: .

cdr3_nt: TGTGCCAGCAGTGAATGGGGGGGAACCGGGGAGCTGTTTTTT
cdr3_aa: CASSEWGGTGELFF
v_call: TRBV25-1
j_call: TRBJ2-2
clone_size: .
d_call: TRBD2

cdr3_nt: TGCGCCAGCCATCAGACAGTCTACACCGGGGAGCTGTTTTTT
cdr3_aa: CASHQTVYTGELFF
v_call: TRBV4-1
j_call: TRBJ2-2
clone_size: .
d_call: .

cdr3_nt: TGCGCCAGCAGCCTCCGGGACAGGTTCAACGGGGGGAGGGTGCCTAAAGAGACCCAGTACTTC
cdr3_aa: CASSLRDRFNGGRVPKETQYF
v_call: TRBV4-1
j_call: TRBJ2-5
clone_size: .
d_call: .

cdr3_nt: TGCGCCAGCAGCCAAGATCGGGGTGAAAGGGTTGGTAGGGGGGAGCAGTACTTC
cdr3_aa: CASSQDRGERVGRGEQYF
v_call: TRBV4-1
j_call: TRBJ2-7
clone_size: .
d_call: .

cdr3_nt: TGTGCCAGCACCTATTCTAGCACAGATACGCAGTATTTT
cdr3_aa: CASTYSSTDTQYF
v_call: TRBV12-3/TRBV12-4
j_call: TRBJ2-3
clone_size: .
d_call: .

cdr3_nt: TGCGCCAGCGGTCTCAGGGCCCACAGCAATCAGCCCCAGCATTTT
cdr3_aa: CASGLRAHSNQPQHF
v_call: TRBV4-1
j_call: TRBJ1-5
clone_size: .
d_call: .

cdr3_nt: TGTGCCAGCAGTCCCAAATCAGGGCAGCCCCAGCATTTT
cdr3_aa: CASSPKSGQPQHF
v_call: TRBV12-3/TRBV12-4
j_call: TRBJ1-5
clone_size: .
d_call: .

cdr3_nt: TGCAGCGTATGGGACAGGGTTGGCAATCAGCCCCAGCATTTT
cdr3_aa: CSVWDRVGNQPQHF
v_call: TRBV29-1
j_call: TRBJ1-5
clone_size: .
d_call: TRBD1

cdr3_nt: TGTGCCAGCACCCAAAGAGGGACTTCCTATGGCTACACCTTC
cdr3_aa: CASTQRGTSYGYTF
v_call: TRBV25-1
j_call: TRBJ1-2
clone_size: .
d_call: .

cdr3_nt: TGTGCCAGCAGCCCCTCCGGGACAGGACTCTCCTACAATGAGCAGTTCTTC
cdr3_aa: CASSPSGTGLSYNEQFF
v_call: TRBV11-2
j_call: TRBJ2-1
clone_size: .
d_call: TRBD1

cdr3_nt: TGCGCCAGCAGCGCGGGGACTAGCGGGGAAGAGACCCAGTACTTC
cdr3_aa: CASSAGTSGEETQYF
v_call: TRBV5-1
j_call: TRBJ2-5
clone_size: .
d_call: TRBD2

cdr3_nt: TGTGCCAGCAGTTTGCTAGTTGGCAGGGCTTATGGCTACACCTTC
cdr3_aa: CASSLLVGRAYGYTF
v_call: TRBV28
j_call: TRBJ1-2
clone_size: .
d_call: .

cdr3_nt: TGTGCCAGCTCATTTACCCGTTCCGGGACAGGGACCTACGAGCAGTACTTC
cdr3_aa: CASSFTRSGTGTYEQYF
v_call: TRBV18
j_call: TRBJ2-7
clone_size: .
d_call: TRBD1

cdr3_nt: TGTGCCAGCTCGAGCGCCCCGGGGTGGACCCAGTACTTC
cdr3_aa: CASSSAPGWTQYF
v_call: TRBV7-2
j_call: TRBJ2-5
clone_size: .
d_call: .

cdr3_nt: TGTGCCAGCAGCTTTGTGGGGGACACGTTCCTTGGCGCTTTCTTT
cdr3_aa: CASSFVGDTFLGAFF
v_call: TRBV7-9
j_call: TRBJ1-1
clone_size: once
d_call: .

cdr3_nt: TGTGCCAGCAGCTTAGTGGGGTCACAGCGGGCCTCCTACAATGAGCAGTTCTTC
cdr3_aa: CASSLVGSQRASYNEQFF
v_call: TRBV7-9
j_call: TRBJ2-1
clone_size: .
d_call: .

cdr3_nt: TGTGCCAGCAGCTTAGCACAGGGCCTAGGCTACACCTTC
cdr3_aa: CASSLAQGLGYTF
v_call: TRBV11-2
j_call: TRBJ1-2
clone_size: few
d_call: .

cdr3_nt: TGTGCCAGTAGTATAGGTTATAACAGTTTCTACGAGCAGTACTTC
cdr3_aa: CASSIGYNSFYEQYF
v_call: TRBV19
j_call: TRBJ2-7
clone_size: .
d_call: .

cdr3_nt: TGTGCCACCAGTGCCCCCACGAGGCAGGGGCGCGAGACCCAGTACTTC
cdr3_aa: CATSAPTRQGRETQYF
v_call: TRBV24-1
j_call: TRBJ2-5
clone_size: .
d_call: .

cdr3_nt: TGCGCCAGCAGCCAGACACTTCTCTACGAGCAGTACTTC
cdr3_aa: CASSQTLLYEQYF
v_call: TRBV4-3
j_call: TRBJ2-7
clone_size: once
d_call: .

cdr3_nt: TGTGCCAGCAGTTATGCGGGAGGGCCCTATACGCAGTATTTT
cdr3_aa: CASSYAGGPYTQYF
v_call: TRBV6-6
j_call: TRBJ2-3
clone_size: .
d_call: TRBD2

cdr3_nt: TGCGCCAGCAGCTTGCGCCAGGGCTGGATGTATGGCTACACCTTC
cdr3_aa: CASSLRQGWMYGYTF
v_call: TRBV5-1
j_call: TRBJ1-2
clone_size: .
d_call: .

cdr3_nt: TGTGCCACCGAACCGGCTAGCGGGAGCACCGATACGCAGTATTTT
cdr3_aa: CATEPASGSTDTQYF
v_call: TRBV6-6
j_call: TRBJ2-3
clone_size: .
d_call: TRBD2

cdr3_nt: TGTGCCAGCGGGACTAGCAGCTACGAGCAGTACTTC
cdr3_aa: CASGTSSYEQYF
v_call: TRBV13
j_call: TRBJ2-7
clone_size: few
d_call: TRBD2

cdr3_nt: TGCGCCAGCAGCCAAGCGGGACTAGCGGGAGGGAGAAGCACAGATACGCAGTATTTT
cdr3_aa: CASSQAGLAGGRSTDTQYF
v_call: TRBV4-1
j_call: TRBJ2-3
clone_size: .
d_call: TRBD2